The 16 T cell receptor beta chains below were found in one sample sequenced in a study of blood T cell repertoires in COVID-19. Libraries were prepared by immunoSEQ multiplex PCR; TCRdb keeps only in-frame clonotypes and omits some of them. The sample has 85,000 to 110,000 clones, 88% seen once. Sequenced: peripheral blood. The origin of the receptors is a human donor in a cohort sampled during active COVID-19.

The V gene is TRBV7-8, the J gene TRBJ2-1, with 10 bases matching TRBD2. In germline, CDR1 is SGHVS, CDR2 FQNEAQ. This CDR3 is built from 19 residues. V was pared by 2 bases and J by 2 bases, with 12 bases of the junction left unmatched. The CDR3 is CASSLRDTSGRGAYNEQFF. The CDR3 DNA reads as TGTGCCAGCAGCTTACGAGATACAAGCGGGAGGGGGGCCTACAATGAGCAGTTCTTC.

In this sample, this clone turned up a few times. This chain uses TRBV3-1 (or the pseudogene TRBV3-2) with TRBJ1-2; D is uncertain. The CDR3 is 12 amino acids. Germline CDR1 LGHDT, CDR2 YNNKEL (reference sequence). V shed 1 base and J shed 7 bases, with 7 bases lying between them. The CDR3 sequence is CASSQVRGGYTF. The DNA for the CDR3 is TGTGCCAGCAGCCAAGTAAGAGGTGGCTACACCTTC.

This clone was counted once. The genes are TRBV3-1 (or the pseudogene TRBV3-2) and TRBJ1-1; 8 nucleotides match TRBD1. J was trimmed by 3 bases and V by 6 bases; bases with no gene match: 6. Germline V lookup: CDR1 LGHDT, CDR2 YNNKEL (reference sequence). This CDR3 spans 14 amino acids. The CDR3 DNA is TGTGCCAGCAGGACCGGGACAGGTCACACTGAAGCTTTCTTT. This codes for CASRTGTGHTEAFF.

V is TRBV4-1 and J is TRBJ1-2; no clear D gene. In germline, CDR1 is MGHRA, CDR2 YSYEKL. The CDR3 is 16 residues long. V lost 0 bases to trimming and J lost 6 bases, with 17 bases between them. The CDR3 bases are TGCGCCAGCAGCCAAGACCCCGGGTGGGCGGGGAATGGCTACACCTTC. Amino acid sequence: CASSQDPGWAGNGYTF.

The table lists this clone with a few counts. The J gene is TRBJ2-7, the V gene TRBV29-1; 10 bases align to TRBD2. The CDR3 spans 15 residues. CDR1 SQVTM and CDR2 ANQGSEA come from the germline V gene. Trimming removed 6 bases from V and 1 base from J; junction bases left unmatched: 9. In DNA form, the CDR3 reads TGCAGCGTACGACCAGGGACTAGCGATTCCTACGAGCAGTACTTC. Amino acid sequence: CSVRPGTSDSYEQYF.

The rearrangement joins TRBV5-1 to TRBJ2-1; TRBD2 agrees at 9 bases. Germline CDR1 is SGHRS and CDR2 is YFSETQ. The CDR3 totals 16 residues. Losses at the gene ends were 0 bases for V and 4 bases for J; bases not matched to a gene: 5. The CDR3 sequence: CASSLGLTSGYNEQFF. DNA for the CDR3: TGCGCCAGCAGCTTGGGCTTGACTAGCGGTTACAATGAGCAGTTCTTC.

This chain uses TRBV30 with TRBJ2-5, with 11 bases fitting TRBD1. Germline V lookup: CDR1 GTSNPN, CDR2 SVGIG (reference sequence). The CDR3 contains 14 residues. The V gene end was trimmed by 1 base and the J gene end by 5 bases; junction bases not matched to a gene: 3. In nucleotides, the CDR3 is TGTGCCTGGAGTGGGACAGGGGGCCGTGAGACCCAGTACTTC. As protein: CAWSGTGGRETQYF.

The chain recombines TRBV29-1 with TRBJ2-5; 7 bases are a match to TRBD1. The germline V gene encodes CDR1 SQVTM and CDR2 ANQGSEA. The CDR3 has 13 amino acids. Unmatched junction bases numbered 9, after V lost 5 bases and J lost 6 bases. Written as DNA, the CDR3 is TGCAGCGTTTCAAGGGACAGTAGAAAGACCCAGTACTTC. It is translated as CSVSRDSRKTQYF.

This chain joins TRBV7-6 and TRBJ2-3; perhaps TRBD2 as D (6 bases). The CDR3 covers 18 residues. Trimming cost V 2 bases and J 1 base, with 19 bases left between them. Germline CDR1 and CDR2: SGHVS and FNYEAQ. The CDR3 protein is CASSLPMSRESGTDTQYF. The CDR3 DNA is TGTGCCAGCAGCTTACCCATGAGTCGGGAGTCCGGCACAGATACGCAGTATTTT.

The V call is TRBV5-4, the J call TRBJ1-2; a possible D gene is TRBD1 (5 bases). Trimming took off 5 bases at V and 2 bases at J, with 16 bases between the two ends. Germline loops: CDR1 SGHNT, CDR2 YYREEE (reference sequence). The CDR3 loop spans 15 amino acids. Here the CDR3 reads CASRLYQAGNYGYTF. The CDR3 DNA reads TGTGCCAGCAGGCTTTATCAGGCAGGGAACTATGGCTACACCTTC.

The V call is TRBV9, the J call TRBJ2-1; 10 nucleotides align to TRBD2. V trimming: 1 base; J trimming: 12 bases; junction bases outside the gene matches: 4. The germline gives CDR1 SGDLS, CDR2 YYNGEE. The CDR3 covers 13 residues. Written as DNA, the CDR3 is TGTGCCAGCAGCGTACTAGCGGGGGAGGGGCAGTTCTTC. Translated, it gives CASSVLAGEGQFF.

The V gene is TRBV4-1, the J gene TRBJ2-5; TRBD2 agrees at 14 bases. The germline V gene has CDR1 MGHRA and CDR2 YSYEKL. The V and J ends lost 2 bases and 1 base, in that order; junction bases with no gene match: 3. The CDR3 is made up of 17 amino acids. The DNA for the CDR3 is TGCGCCAGCAGCCAACGACTAGCGGGGGGGGGCCAAGAGACCCAGTACTTC. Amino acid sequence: CASSQRLAGGGQETQYF.

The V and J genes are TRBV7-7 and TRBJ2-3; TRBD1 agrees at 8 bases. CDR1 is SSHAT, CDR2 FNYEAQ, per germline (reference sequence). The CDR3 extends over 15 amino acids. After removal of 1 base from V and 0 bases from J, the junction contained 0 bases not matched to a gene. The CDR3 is CASSLGTGSTDTQYF. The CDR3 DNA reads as TGTGCCAGCAGCTTAGGGACAGGGAGCACAGATACGCAGTATTTT. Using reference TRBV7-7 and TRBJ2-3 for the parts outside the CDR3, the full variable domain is GAGVSQSPRYKVTKRGQDVTLRCDPISSHATLYWYQQALGQGPEFLTYFNYEAQPDKSGLPSDRFSAERPEGSISTLTIQRTEQRDSAMYRCASSLGTGSTDTQYFGPGTRLTVL.

CDR3 amino acids: CASSSAAGTVSYEQYF. The CDR3 DNA follows: TGTGCCAGCTCATCAGCGGCCGGGACAGTCTCCTACGAGCAGTACTTC. The rearrangement uses TRBV18 and TRBJ2-7; the match to TRBD1 covers 7 bases. Germline assignment: CDR1 KGHSH and CDR2 LQKENI. This CDR3 is built from 16 residues. Trimming removed 5 bases from V and 0 bases from J; junction bases left unmatched: 10.

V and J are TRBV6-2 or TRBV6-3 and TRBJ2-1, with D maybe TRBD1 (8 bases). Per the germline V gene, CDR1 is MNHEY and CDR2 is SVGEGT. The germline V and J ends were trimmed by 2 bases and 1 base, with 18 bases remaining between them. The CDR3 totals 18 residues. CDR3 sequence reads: CASSYQTGGGRSYNEQFF. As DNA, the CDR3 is TGTGCCAGCAGTTACCAAACAGGGGGGGGCCGGTCCTACAATGAGCAGTTCTTC.

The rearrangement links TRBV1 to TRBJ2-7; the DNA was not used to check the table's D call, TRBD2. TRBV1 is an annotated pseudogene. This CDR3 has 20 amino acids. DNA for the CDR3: TGCACCAGCAGCCAAGTAACAGCGGGAGCTACTCACTCAACCCTTTACGAGCAGTACTTC. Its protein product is CTSSQVTAGATHSTLYEQYF.